This T cell receptor (beta chain) appears in the sequencing data of a study of blood T cells in healthy people across ages. A second PCR, run for about 7 to 11 cycles, used a sample-barcoded 5' primer plus a J-beta primer mix. TCRdb analysed the 5' RACE reads with MiXCR anew, one entry per CDR3 protein. Of about 1.8 million distinct CDR3 sequences in the sample, around 50% were seen once. This clonotype showed up just a few times. The V segment lost 1 base and the J segment 3 bases; nucleotides outside the gene matches: 3. The CDR3 contains 15 residues. Germline CDR1 and CDR2: SGHAT and FQNNGV. The chain has TRBV11-2 and TRBJ2-1; 7 nucleotides line up with TRBD2. Source material: blood. The receptor's source is a woman between 40 and 50 years old in good health. The CDR3 DNA reads TGTGCCAGCAGCTTAGGAGGGGAGGGCTACAATGAGCAGTTCTTC. This codes for CASSLGGEGYNEQFF.